Listed here are 9 T cell receptor beta chains from one sample, sequenced in a study of control samples from healthy donors and cancer patients. Clones were read by immunoSEQ multiplex PCR, and TCRdb kept only the in-frame ones, dropping some. There are some 150,000 clones in the sample; around 94% occur only once, and approximately 15% lies in the top ten. The sample consisted of PBMCs. These receptors all come from a man between 60 and 75 years old with colorectal cancer.

The genes are TRBV19 and TRBJ1-6, with no clear D. The V end lost 0 bases, the J end lost 7 bases, and 7 bases lay between the germline ends. The CDR3 is made up of 14 amino acids. CDR1 is LNHDA, CDR2 SQIVND, per germline (reference sequence). The CDR3 region is CASSIDAGNSPLHF. In DNA form, the CDR3 reads TGTGCCAGTAGTATAGATGCCGGGAATTCACCCCTCCACTTT.

This clone has just one count. The V call is TRBV5-4, the J call TRBJ1-1; D ambiguous. The ends were cut back, 4 bases at V and 4 bases at J, with 17 bases in the middle. This CDR3 spans 15 amino acids. The germline gives CDR1 SGHNT, CDR2 YYREEE (reference sequence). The CDR3 DNA follows: TGTGCCAGCAGCACCACAAGTGGACTGGGCACTGAAGCTTTCTTT. Translation: CASSTTSGLGTEAFF.

The rearrangement joins TRBV7-2 to TRBJ1-4, with D perhaps matching TRBD1 (5 bases). This CDR3 has 15 amino acids. The germline V and J ends were trimmed by 1 base and 8 bases, with 14 bases remaining between them. Germline V gene lookup returns CDR1 SGHTA and CDR2 FQGNSA. The CDR3 region is CASSLVVGGTEKLFF. In DNA form, the CDR3 reads TGTGCCAGCAGCTTAGTAGTGGGGGGGACGGAAAAACTGTTTTTT.

This chain connects TRBV5-5 to TRBJ1-5; 7 nucleotides align to TRBD1. Per germline, CDR1 SGHKS and CDR2 YYEKEE (reference sequence). CDR3 size: 14 residues. V was pared by 0 bases and J by 7 bases, with 4 bases of the junction left unmatched. CDR3: CASSLGRGNQPQHF. The CDR3 DNA reads TGTGCCAGCAGCTTGGGCAGGGGGAACCAGCCCCAGCATTTT.

The gene calls are TRBV18 and TRBJ1-3, with unresolved D. Germline CDR1 is KGHSH and CDR2 is LQKENI. The CDR3 covers 14 residues. Trimming removed 2 bases at V and 0 bases at J, with 5 bases between. The CDR3 region has the DNA TGTGCCAGCTCACCAAAGAGCTCTGGAAACACCATATATTTT. It translates to CASSPKSSGNTIYF.

This clone was detected once. The chain combines TRBV6-4 with TRBJ1-1, with TRBD1 as a possible D gene (5 bases). There are 15 residues in the CDR3. Trimming took 3 bases from V and 0 from J, leaving 11 bases between them. Germline V CDR1 and CDR2: MRHNA, SNTAGT. The CDR3 sequence is CASSERGVVNTEAFF. In DNA, the CDR3 is TGTGCCAGCAGTGAGCGGGGGGTGGTGAACACTGAAGCTTTCTTT.

The chain has TRBV9 and TRBJ1-1; no definite D call. The V end lost 3 bases, the J end lost 1 base, and 10 bases lay between the germline ends. The CDR3 runs to 14 residues. CDR1 SGDLS and CDR2 YYNGEE come from the germline V gene. CDR3 in amino acids: CASSDPSGNTEAFF. CDR3 sequence (DNA): TGTGCCAGCAGCGACCCATCCGGGAACACTGAAGCTTTCTTT.

The count of this clone is one. The rearrangement uses TRBV10-3 and TRBJ2-1; the match to TRBD2 covers 11 bases. Per germline, CDR1 ENHRY and CDR2 SYGVKD. V was clipped by 0 bases and J by 6 bases; unmatched bases: 1. This CDR3 is built from 15 residues. CDR3 in DNA: TGTGCCATCAGTGAGTCTAGCGGGGGGGCCAATGAGCAGTTCTTC. Protein product: CAISESSGGANEQFF.

This rearrangement joins TRBV21-1 to TRBJ2-2; the table's D call, TRBD2, has no DNA check behind it. TRBV21-1 is an annotated pseudogene. The CDR3 consists of 13 residues. This CDR3 reads CASSKGGAGELFF. Here the CDR3 DNA reads TGTGCCAGCAGCAAAGGGGGGGCCGGGGAGCTGTTTTTT.